Each of the 26 T cell receptor beta chains below was sequenced from the same sample in a study of T-cell reconstitution after alpha-beta-depleted transplantation in children. It was with unique molecular identifiers that the TCRbeta library was prepared. TCRdb called the PCR reads again in MiXCR, with one record for every CDR3 protein. There are 640,000 or so distinct CDR3 sequences in the sample; roughly 17% occur only once, and 1.1% lies in the top ten. This sample comprised PBMCs from the stem cell graft donor, obtained from the stem cell graft. These receptors all come from a human donor who donated a stem cell graft to a child with acute myeloid leukemia.

This clonotype was found once. A much bigger clone sits one base away, suggesting this may be a read error. The final CDR3 position lacks the conserved phenylalanine or tryptophan, pointing to a likely read error. The chain combines TRBV10-2 with TRBJ2-3; D gene ambiguous. The V end lost 3 bases, the J end lost 2 bases, and 6 bases lay between the germline ends. The CDR3 contains 13 residues. CDR1 WSHSY and CDR2 SAAADI come from the germline V gene. The CDR3 DNA reads TGCGCCAGCAGTGACAGGTTCACAGATACGCAGTATTTA. This sequence encodes CASSDRFTDTQYL.

This clonotype was recorded many times. The chain combines TRBV6-2 or TRBV6-3 with TRBJ1-1; no clear D. Germline lookup yields CDR1 MNHEY and CDR2 SVGEGT. V lost 7 bases and J 2 bases, leaving 8 bases between the germline ends. This CDR3 is built from 12 residues. DNA of the CDR3: TGTGCCAGCACTAACCCCAACACTGAAGCTTTCTTT. Protein: CASTNPNTEAFF.

This clonotype showed up just a few times. The rearrangement joins TRBV5-1 to TRBJ1-1; a possible D gene is TRBD1 (6 bases). CDR1 and CDR2 (germline): SGHRS, YFSETQ. The CDR3 consists of 15 residues. V was pared by 4 bases and J by 5 bases, with 18 bases between. In DNA, the CDR3 is TGCGCCAGCAGCCCCAGGGGCGGGCGGAGTACTGAAGCTTTCTTT. Protein: CASSPRGGRSTEAFF. Variable domain in full (rest from reference TRBV5-1 and TRBJ1-1): KAGVTQTPRYLIKTRGQQVTLSCSPISGHRSVSWYQQTPGQGLQFLFEYFSETQRNKGNFPGRFSGRQFSNSRSEMNVSTLELGDSALYLCASSPRGGRSTEAFFGQGTRLTVV.

The sample holds many counts of this clonotype. J is TRBJ2-5 and V is TRBV12-3 or TRBV12-4, with 7 bases matching TRBD1. J lost 8 bases, V lost 6 bases, and 9 bases had no gene match. CDR3 length: 13 residues. Written as DNA, the CDR3 is TGTGCCAGCAGGGGACAGAGGGCCAGTACCCAGTACTTC. It yields the protein CASRGQRASTQYF.

The table lists this clonotype with many counts. The gene calls are TRBV5-1 and TRBJ2-1; TRBD1 matches at 8 bases. J gave up 9 bases and V 3 bases, and 2 bases lay outside the gene matches. CDR3 size: 12 residues. Germline assignment: CDR1 SGHRS and CDR2 YFSETQ. In DNA, the CDR3 is TGCGCCAGCAGCTCAGGGGGCATTGAGCAGTTCTTC. It yields the protein CASSSGGIEQFF.

There are many counts of this clonotype. The genes are TRBV9 and TRBJ2-5, with D unresolved. CDR1 and CDR2 (germline): SGDLS, YYNGEE. Trimming stripped 0 bases from V and 2 bases from J, with 8 bases between. CDR3 length equals 14 residues. The CDR3, as DNA: TGTGCCAGCAGCGTAGTTTCTTCACAAGAGACCCAGTACTTC. Its translation is CASSVVSSQETQYF.

The V gene is TRBV7-9, the J gene TRBJ1-1; D is ambiguous. This CDR3 region has 15 residues. V was shortened by 4 bases and J by 6 bases, with 18 bases between the two germline ends. The germline gives CDR1 SEHNR, CDR2 FQNEAQ (reference sequence). The CDR3 here is CASSYVLSAGAEAFF. CDR3 bases: TGTGCCAGCAGCTACGTTTTATCGGCTGGCGCTGAAGCTTTCTTT.

The chain couples TRBV7-9 to TRBJ2-7; perhaps TRBD1 as D (6 bases). Trimming stripped 5 bases from V and 2 bases from J, with 13 bases between. The CDR3 runs to 14 residues. Germline V lookup: CDR1 SEHNR, CDR2 FQNEAQ (reference sequence). CDR3 in DNA: TGTGCCAGCAGCCCGCGACAGGCAACCTACGAGCAGTACTTC. As protein: CASSPRQATYEQYF.

This clonotype was seen only a few times. The rearrangement links TRBV18 to TRBJ2-3, with TRBD1 as a possible D gene (6 bases). The germline V gene encodes CDR1 KGHSH and CDR2 LQKENI. The CDR3 length is 15 residues. V lost 1 base and J 0 bases, leaving 8 bases between the germline ends. Written as DNA, the CDR3 is TGTGCCAGCTCACCACGGACAGAAAGCACAGATACGCAGTATTTT. It encodes CASSPRTESTDTQYF.

This clonotype has a handful of counts. The genes are TRBV24-1 and TRBJ2-2; D call uncertain. Germline V lookup: CDR1 KGHDR, CDR2 SFDVKD. V was pared by 10 bases and J by 6 bases, with 11 bases between. The length of the CDR3 is 12 residues. The CDR3 DNA is TGTGCCACGCTAGATGCGGCCGGGGAGCTGTTTTTT. Translation: CATLDAAGELFF.

This clonotype was detected once. CDR3 sequence (DNA): TGTGCCAGCAGCGGCAGGACTGAAGCTTTCTTT. Protein: CASSGRTEAFF. This chain joins TRBV2 and TRBJ1-1; D gene ambiguous. This CDR3 has 11 residues. V was shortened by 6 bases and J by 5 bases, with 7 bases between the two germline ends. Germline V gives CDR1 SNHLY, CDR2 FYNNEI. The variable domain in full, completed from reference TRBV2 and TRBJ1-1, reads EPEVTQTPSHQVTQMGQEVILRCVPISNHLYFYWYRQILGQKVEFLVSFYNNEISEKSEIFDDQFSVERPDGSNFTLKIRSTKLEDSAMYFCASSGRTEAFFGQGTRLTVV.

This chain links TRBV12-5 with TRBJ1-4; 8 nucleotides line up with TRBD1. Trimming at V came to 1 base and at J to 5 bases, leaving 3 bases not matched to a gene. Germline CDR1 and CDR2: LGHNT and FRNRAP. The CDR3 covers 15 residues. In nucleotides, the CDR3 is TGTGCTAGTGGTTTGGGGGACAGGACGAATGAAAAACTGTTTTTT. The encoded protein is CASGLGDRTNEKLFF.

This clonotype was counted at least ten times. V is TRBV7-2 and J is TRBJ1-1; D call uncertain. The V end was cut by 1 base, the J end by 1 base, with 4 bases between. Germline V gene sequence: CDR1 SGHTA, CDR2 FQGNSA. There are 13 residues in the CDR3. In nucleotides, the CDR3 is TGTGCCAGCAGCTTAGTGAGGAACACTGAAGCTTTCTTT. Its protein product is CASSLVRNTEAFF. The variable domain in full, completed from reference TRBV7-2 and TRBJ1-1, reads GAGVSQSPSNKVTEKGKDVELRCDPISGHTALYWYRQSLGQGLEFLIYFQGNSAPDKSGLPSDRFSAERTGGSVSTLTIQRTQQEDSAVYLCASSLVRNTEAFFGQGTRLTVV.

This clonotype has more than one count but fewer than ten. The rearrangement joins TRBV28 to TRBJ2-3, with D possibly TRBD1 on 6 matching bases. This CDR3 region has 14 residues. Germline assignment: CDR1 MDHEN and CDR2 SYDVKM. V was pared by 8 bases and J by 3 bases, with 15 bases between. CDR3 nucleotide sequence: TGTGCCAGCGGAATCACAGGGATGACAGATACGCAGTATTTT. It yields the protein CASGITGMTDTQYF.

The chain is built from TRBV27 and TRBJ2-7, with TRBD1 as a possible D gene (5 bases). Germline V CDR1 and CDR2: MNHEY, SMNVEV (reference sequence). V lost 5 bases, J lost 1 base, and 9 bases lay in between. The length of the CDR3 is 13 residues. CDR3 sequence: CASSPTVSYEQYF. As DNA, the CDR3 is TGTGCCAGCAGTCCGACAGTTTCCTACGAGCAGTACTTC.

The chain has TRBV5-6 and TRBJ2-7; D is possibly TRBD1 or TRBD2 (6 bases each). V gave up 5 bases and J gave up 7 bases, with 19 bases separating them. This CDR3 has 14 amino acids. CDR1 and CDR2 (germline): SGHDT, YYEEEE. CDR3 sequence reads: CASRRTTGLSEQYV. CDR3 in DNA: TGTGCCAGCAGACGAACGACAGGACTAAGTGAGCAGTACGTC.

This clonotype occurred many times. V and J are TRBV20-1 and TRBJ1-5; the match to TRBD1 covers 9 bases. This CDR3 is 12 amino acids long. CDR1 and CDR2 from the germline V gene are DFQATT and SNEGSKA (reference sequence). V trimming: 3 bases; J trimming: 7 bases; junction bases outside the gene matches: 1. The CDR3, as DNA: TGCAGTGCTAGTACAGGGGGCCAGCCCCAGCATTTT. Residues: CSASTGGQPQHF.

This clonotype was seen a handful of times. CDR3 DNA: TGCAGTGCTAGGGGGACTAGCGGGGCCCAAGAGACCCAGTACTTC. It yields the protein CSARGTSGAQETQYF. This chain connects TRBV20-1 to TRBJ2-5; the match to TRBD2 covers 13 bases. V gave up 3 bases and J gave up 1 base; unmatched junction bases: 2. This CDR3 contains 15 residues. The germline V gene has CDR1 DFQATT and CDR2 SNEGSKA (reference sequence).

For the CDR3, the DNA is TGTGCCACCAGCAGAGAAAGACAGGCCGAGACCCAGTACTTC. Amino acids: CATSRERQAETQYF. J is TRBJ2-5 and V is TRBV15; possibly TRBD1 for D (6 bases). Germline CDR1 and CDR2: LNHNV and YYDKDF (reference sequence). CDR3 length equals 14 residues. The V and J ends lost 0 bases and 5 bases respectively, with 10 bases between them.

Only a few counts were recorded for this clonotype. J is TRBJ2-1 and V is TRBV7-2, with 9 bases matching TRBD1. CDR1 is SGHTA and CDR2 is FQGNSA in the germline V gene. After removal of 6 bases from V and 3 bases from J, the junction contained 9 bases not matched to a gene. The CDR3 runs 16 residues. CDR3 bases: TGTGCCAGCAGATCGGGACAGGGTGTAATCTACAATGAGCAGTTCTTC. Translation: CASRSGQGVIYNEQFF. Full variable domain (missing parts from reference TRBV7-2 and TRBJ2-1): GAGVSQSPSNKVTEKGKDVELRCDPISGHTALYWYRQSLGQGLEFLIYFQGNSAPDKSGLPSDRFSAERTGGSVSTLTIQRTQQEDSAVYLCASRSGQGVIYNEQFFGPGTRLTVL.

This clonotype was seen at least ten times. The chain's CDR3 is CASSRGTLTNTEAFF. In DNA form, the CDR3 reads TGCGCCAGCTCACGGGGTACTTTAACCAACACTGAAGCTTTCTTT. The chain is built from TRBV4-3 and TRBJ1-1; D is unclear. Trimming removed 8 bases at V and 2 bases at J, with 18 bases between. This CDR3 contains 15 residues. The germline V gene has CDR1 LGHNA and CDR2 YSLEER.

This clonotype was detected only a few times. CDR3: CASSLGGQGSYEQYV. CDR3 sequence (DNA): TGTGCCAGCAGCTTGGGAGGACAGGGATCCTACGAGCAGTACGTC. V usage is TRBV5-5 and J usage is TRBJ2-7, with 8 bases matching TRBD1. Trimming at V came to 0 bases and at J to 1 base, leaving 3 bases not matched to a gene. The germline V gene has CDR1 SGHKS and CDR2 YYEKEE (reference sequence). The length of the CDR3 is 15 residues.

The rearrangement uses TRBV24-1 and TRBJ1-1; D perhaps matches TRBD1 (6 bases). Germline loops: CDR1 KGHDR, CDR2 SFDVKD. This CDR3 spans 14 amino acids. The germline V and J ends were trimmed by 2 bases and 1 base, with 7 bases remaining between them. This CDR3 is CATSDSTGNTEAFF. In DNA form, the CDR3 reads TGTGCCACCAGTGATTCGACAGGGAACACTGAAGCTTTCTTT.

The chain joins TRBV6-2 or TRBV6-3 to TRBJ2-4, with TRBD1 matching over 9 bases. Germline assignment: CDR1 MNHEY and CDR2 SVGEGT. With 4 bases clipped from V and 0 bases from J, the junction kept 16 bases outside the gene matches. The CDR3 consists of 20 residues. The CDR3 here is CASSFSGGGDRALAKNIQYF. CDR3 bases: TGTGCCAGCAGTTTCTCTGGGGGGGGGGACAGGGCACTAGCCAAAAACATTCAGTACTTC.

This clonotype was seen many times. V usage is TRBV20-1 and J usage is TRBJ2-5; D is undetermined. Trimming stripped 6 bases from V and 1 base from J, with 12 bases between. The length of the CDR3 is 13 residues. CDR1 and CDR2 from the germline V gene are DFQATT and SNEGSKA (reference sequence). The CDR3: CSASGGSQETQYF. DNA of the CDR3: TGCAGTGCGTCAGGTGGCAGCCAAGAGACCCAGTACTTC.

This clonotype turned up a few times. The chain is built from TRBV4-3 and TRBJ2-2; perhaps TRBD1 as D (6 bases). Deletions cut 0 bases from V and 5 bases from J, with 10 bases between. This CDR3 is built from 15 residues. The germline V gene has CDR1 LGHNA and CDR2 YSLEER. The chain's CDR3 is CASSQEGRGTGELFF. The CDR3 region has the DNA TGCGCCAGCAGCCAAGAAGGCAGGGGAACCGGGGAGCTGTTTTTT.